Sequencing of this TCR beta chain was carried out in a study of T cell repertoires in cytomegalovirus infection (dated by TCRdb to between 2018 and 2021). For context, the study as a whole: Recently identified HLA-C-restricted CMV epitopes, whose presentation resists viral immunomodulation, were targeted by peptide stimulations together with well-studied HLA-B-restricted epitopes. Because public TCR beta signatures pointed to carriage of CMV infection together with the matching HLA type, the HLA type of each donor mattered for the analysis. The research as a whole found: In both this cohort and an independent cohort of 352 donors, the cumulative frequency of public TCR beta family members distinguished carriers of CMV infection plus the relevant HLA type. The ex vivo response was dominated by HLA-C-restricted CMV-specific TCR beta clonotypes, which also provided the single most frequent clonotype in two of eight donors.

As for this clonotype: Which antigen it targets is not known. The sample holds no much larger clone one base away, and base qualities are not on file.

Sequences MNHEY (CDR1) and SVGAGI (CDR2) are obtained from the germline V gene. The junction shows trimming of 5 bases on V and 5 bases on J, plus 10 bases between the germline ends. The CDR3 covers 13 residues, taking in both the cysteine and the phenylalanine. The only DNA kept is the CDR3, 39 bases in frame from the first base. TCRdb records Illumina HiSeq 1500 as the sequencer. In TCRdb, the public reads were trimmed at Q25 with fastp and aligned with MiXCR, with productive beta chains retained. Every distinct CDR3 protein forms one entry, paired with its most common genes and DNA. The sample table holds some 800,000 distinct CDR3 sequences, of which about 27% were seen once. Of the sample, about an eighth is held by the ten largest clones. This specimen's treatment or condition label, per the study, means: in vitro stimulation with specific CMV peptide epitopes to enrich CMV-specific T cells.

Specimen: cultured CD8+ T cells from PBMCs, collected from culture after CMV antigen stimulation. In this chain, TRBV6-5 is recombined with TRBJ2-1, with no confident D gene call. The source is a human donor in good health (CMV status not recorded). Some clones in this sample may be carry-over from other donors' samples. The DNA is TGTGCCAGCAGTCCCGGCTATAACAATGAGCAGTTCTTC. Its protein product is CASSPGYNNEQFF.